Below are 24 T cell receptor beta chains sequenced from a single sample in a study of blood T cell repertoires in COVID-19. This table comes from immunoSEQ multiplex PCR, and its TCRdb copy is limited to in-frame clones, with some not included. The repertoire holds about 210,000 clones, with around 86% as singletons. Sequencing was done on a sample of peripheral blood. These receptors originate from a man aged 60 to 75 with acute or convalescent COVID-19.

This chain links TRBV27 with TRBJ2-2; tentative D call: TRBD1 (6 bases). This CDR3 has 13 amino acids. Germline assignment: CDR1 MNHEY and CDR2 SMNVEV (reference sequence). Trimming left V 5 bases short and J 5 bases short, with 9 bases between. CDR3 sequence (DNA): TGTGCCAGCAGTATCAGGGGTACCGGGGAGCTGTTTTTT. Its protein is CASSIRGTGELFF.

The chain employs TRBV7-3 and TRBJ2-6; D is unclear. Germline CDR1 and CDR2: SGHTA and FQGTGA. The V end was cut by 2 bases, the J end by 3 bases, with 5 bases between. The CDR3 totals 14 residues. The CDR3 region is CASSLSGGANVLTF. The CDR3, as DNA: TGTGCCAGCAGCTTATCAGGTGGGGCCAACGTCCTGACTTTC.

The CDR3 reads CASSGTGTGVEKLFF. DNA of the CDR3: TGTGCCAGCAGCGGTACCGGGACAGGAGTTGAAAAACTGTTTTTT. The chain has TRBV9 and TRBJ1-4; TRBD1 matches 8 bases. The V and J ends lost 3 bases and 7 bases, in that order; junction bases with no gene match: 8. Germline values: CDR1 SGDLS, CDR2 YYNGEE. The CDR3 has 15 residues.

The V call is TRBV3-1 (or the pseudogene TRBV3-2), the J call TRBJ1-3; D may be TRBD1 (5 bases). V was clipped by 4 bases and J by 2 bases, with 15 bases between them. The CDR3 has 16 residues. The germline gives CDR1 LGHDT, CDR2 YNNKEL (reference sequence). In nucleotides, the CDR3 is TGTGCCAGCAGCCGCGGGGACCGCTTAGCTGGAAACACCATATATTTT. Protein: CASSRGDRLAGNTIYF.

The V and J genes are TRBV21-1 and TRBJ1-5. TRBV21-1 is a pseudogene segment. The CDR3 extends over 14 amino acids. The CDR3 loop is CASSTEGVDQPQHF. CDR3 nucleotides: TGTGCCAGCAGCACCGAAGGAGTGGATCAGCCCCAGCATTTT.

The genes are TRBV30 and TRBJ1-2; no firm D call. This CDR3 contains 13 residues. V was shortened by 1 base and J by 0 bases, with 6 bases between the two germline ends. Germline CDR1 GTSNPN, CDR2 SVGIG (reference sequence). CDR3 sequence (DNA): TGTGCCTGGAGTGATCAGGCTAACTATGGCTACACCTTC. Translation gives CAWSDQANYGYTF. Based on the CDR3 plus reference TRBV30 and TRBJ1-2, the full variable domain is SQTIHQWPATLVQPVGSPLSLECTVEGTSNPNLYWYRQAAGRGLQLLFYSVGIGQISSEVPQNLSASRPQDRQFILSSKKLLLSDSGFYLCAWSDQANYGYTFGSGTRLTVV.

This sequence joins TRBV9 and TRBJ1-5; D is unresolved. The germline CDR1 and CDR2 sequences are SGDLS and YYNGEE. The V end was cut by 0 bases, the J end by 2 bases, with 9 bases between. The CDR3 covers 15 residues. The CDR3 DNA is TGTGCCAGCAGCGTAGCTGGGGAGGGCAATCAGCCCCAGCATTTT. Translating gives CASSVAGEGNQPQHF.

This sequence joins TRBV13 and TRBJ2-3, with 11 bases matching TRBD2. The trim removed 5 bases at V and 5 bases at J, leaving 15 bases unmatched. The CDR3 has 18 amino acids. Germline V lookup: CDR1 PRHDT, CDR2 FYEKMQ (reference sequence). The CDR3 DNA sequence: TGTGCCAGCAGCCCCAACATGAAACTAGCGGGGGCGAGAGATACGCAGTATTTT. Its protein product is CASSPNMKLAGARDTQYF.

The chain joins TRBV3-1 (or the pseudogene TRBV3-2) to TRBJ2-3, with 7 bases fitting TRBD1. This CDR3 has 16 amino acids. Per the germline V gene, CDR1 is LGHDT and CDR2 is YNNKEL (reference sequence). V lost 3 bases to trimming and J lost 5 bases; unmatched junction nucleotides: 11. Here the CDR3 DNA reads TGTGCCAGCAGCCAGTCGACAGGGCGGTTCGGAGATACGCAGTATTTT. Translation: CASSQSTGRFGDTQYF.

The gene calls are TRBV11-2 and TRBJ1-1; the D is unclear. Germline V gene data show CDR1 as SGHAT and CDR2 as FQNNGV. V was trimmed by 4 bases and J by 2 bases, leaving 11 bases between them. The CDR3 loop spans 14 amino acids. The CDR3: CASSSLNLNTEAFF. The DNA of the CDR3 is TGTGCCAGCAGCTCACTAAACCTTAACACTGAAGCTTTCTTT.

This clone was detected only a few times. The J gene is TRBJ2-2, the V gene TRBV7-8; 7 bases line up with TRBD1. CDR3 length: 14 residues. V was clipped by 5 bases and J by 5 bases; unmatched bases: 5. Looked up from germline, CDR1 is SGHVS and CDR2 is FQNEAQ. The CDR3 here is CASSREGQTGELFF. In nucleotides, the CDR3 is TGTGCCAGCAGCCGAGAGGGACAGACCGGGGAGCTGTTTTTT.

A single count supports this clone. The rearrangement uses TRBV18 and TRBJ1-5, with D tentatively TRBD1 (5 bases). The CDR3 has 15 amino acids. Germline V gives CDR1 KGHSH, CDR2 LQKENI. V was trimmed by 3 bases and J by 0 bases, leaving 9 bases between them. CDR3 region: CASSPWGDSNQPQHF. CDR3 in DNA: TGTGCCAGCTCACCTTGGGGGGATAGCAATCAGCCCCAGCATTTT.

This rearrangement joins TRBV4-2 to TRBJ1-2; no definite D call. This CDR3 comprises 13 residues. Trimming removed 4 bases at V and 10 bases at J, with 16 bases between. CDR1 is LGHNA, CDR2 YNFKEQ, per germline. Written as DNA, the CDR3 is TGTGCCAGCAGCCTGTACAAGACCGGGGACTACACCTTC. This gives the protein CASSLYKTGDYTF.

CDR3 sequence reads: CASSRQWTPGEQYF. CDR3 bases: TGTGCCAGCAGCCGACAGTGGACACCGGGCGAGCAGTACTTC. The J gene is TRBJ2-7, the V gene TRBV7-6; D perhaps matches TRBD1 (5 bases). Trimming shortened V by 5 bases and J by 6 bases, and 17 bases separated the two germline ends. Germline lookup yields CDR1 SGHVS and CDR2 FNYEAQ. The CDR3 length is 14 residues.

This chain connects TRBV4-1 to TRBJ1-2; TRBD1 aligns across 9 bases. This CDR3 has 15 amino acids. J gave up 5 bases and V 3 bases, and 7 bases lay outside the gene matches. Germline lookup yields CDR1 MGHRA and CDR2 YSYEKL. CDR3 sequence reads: CASSHQGQGPYGYTF. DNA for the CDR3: TGCGCCAGCAGCCATCAAGGACAGGGGCCTTATGGCTACACCTTC.

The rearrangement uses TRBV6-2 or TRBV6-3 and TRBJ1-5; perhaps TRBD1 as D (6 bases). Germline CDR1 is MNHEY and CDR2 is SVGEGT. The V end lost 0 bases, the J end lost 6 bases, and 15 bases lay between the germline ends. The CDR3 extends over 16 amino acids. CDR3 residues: CASSYSGVGAVQPQHF. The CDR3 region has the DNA TGTGCCAGCAGTTACTCGGGGGTGGGGGCAGTTCAGCCCCAGCATTTT.

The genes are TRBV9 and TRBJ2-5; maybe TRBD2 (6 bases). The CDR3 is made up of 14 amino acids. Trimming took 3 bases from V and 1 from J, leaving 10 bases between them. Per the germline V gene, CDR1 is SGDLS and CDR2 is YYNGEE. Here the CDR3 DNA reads TGTGCCAGCAGCGCAGTGGGGGGCCAAGAGACCCAGTACTTC. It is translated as CASSAVGGQETQYF.

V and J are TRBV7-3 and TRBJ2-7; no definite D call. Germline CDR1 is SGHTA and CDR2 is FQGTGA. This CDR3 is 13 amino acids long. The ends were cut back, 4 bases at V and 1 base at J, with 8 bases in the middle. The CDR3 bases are TGTGCCAGCAGCTATGCCGGGTCCTACGAGCAGTACTTC. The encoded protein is CASSYAGSYEQYF.

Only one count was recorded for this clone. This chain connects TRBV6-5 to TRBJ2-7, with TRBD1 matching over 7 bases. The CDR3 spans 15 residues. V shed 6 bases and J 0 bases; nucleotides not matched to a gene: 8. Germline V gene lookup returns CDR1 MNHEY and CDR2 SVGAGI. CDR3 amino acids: CASSKDRRSSYEQYF. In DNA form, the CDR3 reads TGTGCCAGCAGCAAGGACAGGAGGAGCTCCTACGAGCAGTACTTC.

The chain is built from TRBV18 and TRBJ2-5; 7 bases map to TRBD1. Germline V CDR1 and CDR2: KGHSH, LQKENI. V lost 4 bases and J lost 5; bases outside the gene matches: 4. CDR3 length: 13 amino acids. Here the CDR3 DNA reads TGTGCCAGCTCACGACAGGGAAGGGAGACCCAGTACTTC. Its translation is CASSRQGRETQYF.

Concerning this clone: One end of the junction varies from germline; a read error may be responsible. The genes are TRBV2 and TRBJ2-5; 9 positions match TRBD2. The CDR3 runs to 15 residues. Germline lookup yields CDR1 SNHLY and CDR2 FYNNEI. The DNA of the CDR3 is TGTGCCAGCAGTCAAGCGGGGGGATTCCAAGAGACCCAGTACTTC. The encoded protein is CASSQAGGFQETQYF.

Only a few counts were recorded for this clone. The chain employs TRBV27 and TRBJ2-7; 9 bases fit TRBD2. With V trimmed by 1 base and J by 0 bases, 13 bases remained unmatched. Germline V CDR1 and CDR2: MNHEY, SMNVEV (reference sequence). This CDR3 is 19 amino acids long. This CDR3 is CASSLYPLAGASSSYEQYF. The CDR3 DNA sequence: TGTGCCAGCAGTTTATACCCCTTAGCGGGGGCCAGTAGCTCCTACGAGCAGTACTTC.

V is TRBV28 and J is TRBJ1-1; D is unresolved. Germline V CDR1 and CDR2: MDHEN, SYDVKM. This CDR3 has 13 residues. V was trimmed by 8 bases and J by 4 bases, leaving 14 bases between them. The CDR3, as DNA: TGTGCCAGCGTCTCCCGAGGGAGCACTGAAGCTTTCTTT. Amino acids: CASVSRGSTEAFF.

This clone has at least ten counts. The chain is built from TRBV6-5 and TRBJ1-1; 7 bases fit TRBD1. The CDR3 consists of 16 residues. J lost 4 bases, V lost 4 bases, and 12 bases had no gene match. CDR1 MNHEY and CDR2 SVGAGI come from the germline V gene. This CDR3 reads CASSSQPGGGSTEAFF. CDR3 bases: TGTGCCAGCAGTTCGCAGCCAGGGGGTGGGAGCACTGAAGCTTTCTTT.